What follows are 8 T cell receptor beta chains derived from one specimen sequenced in a study of cytomegalovirus exposure and HLA in healthy donors. Primers for the PCR totalled 60 Vbeta and 13 Jbeta. Repertoires were generated with immunoSEQ multiplex PCR, while TCRdb's copy carries only in-frame clones and drops some. The clone table shows approximately 79,000 clones, with the ten largest holding 0.83%. The sample consisted of PBMCs. The receptors stem from a boy aged 5-17 years in good health and CMV-seronegative.

The J gene is TRBJ1-1, the V gene TRBV29-1, with 9 bases that match TRBD1. CDR3 length: 13 amino acids. V trimming: 6 bases; J trimming: 4 bases; junction bases outside the gene matches: 6. Germline V gene data show CDR1 as SQVTM and CDR2 as ANQGSEA. The CDR3 DNA sequence: TGCAGCGTGGAAAAGGACAGGGGCACTGAAGCTTTCTTT. This encodes CSVEKDRGTEAFF.

The genes are TRBV19 and TRBJ1-5; 7 bases match TRBD1. The germline V gene has CDR1 LNHDA and CDR2 SQIVND (reference sequence). This CDR3 has 15 residues. The V gene end was trimmed by 3 bases and the J gene end by 1 base; junction bases not matched to a gene: 3. The CDR3 loop reads CASSMGDRSNQPQHF. The CDR3 region has the DNA TGTGCCAGTAGTATGGGGGACAGAAGCAATCAGCCCCAGCATTTT.

This chain joins TRBV5-5 and TRBJ1-5, with a weak D call TRBD1 (6 bases). V lost 3 bases and J lost 3, with 13 bases in between. The CDR3 is 15 residues long. CDR1 is SGHKS, CDR2 YYEKEE, per germline (reference sequence). CDR3 loop: CASSSAGALNQPQHF. CDR3 nucleotides: TGTGCCAGCAGCTCGGCAGGGGCCCTCAATCAGCCCCAGCATTTT.

The chain employs TRBV7-2 and TRBJ2-5; 8 nucleotides match TRBD2. This CDR3 is 15 amino acids long. Germline trimming cut 1 base from V and 7 bases from J; bases unmatched to any gene: 8. Germline assignment: CDR1 SGHTA and CDR2 FQGNSA. The CDR3 coding sequence is TGTGCCAGCAGCTTAGGTAGCGGGAAAGGAGGGACCCAGTACTTC. Translating it yields CASSLGSGKGGTQYF.

The chain carries TRBV6-5 and TRBJ2-1, with D maybe TRBD2 (6 bases). This CDR3 has 15 amino acids. The V and J ends lost 1 base and 5 bases respectively, with 12 bases between them. Germline V lookup: CDR1 MNHEY, CDR2 SVGAGI. DNA of the CDR3: TGTGCCAGCAGTTACTATCTAGCGAGCGACAATGAGCAGTTCTTC. Translating gives CASSYYLASDNEQFF.

The chain joins TRBV6-1 to TRBJ1-5; 11 bases match TRBD1. From germline, CDR1 is MNHNS and CDR2 SASEGT. The CDR3 extends over 15 amino acids. With 6 bases clipped from V and 6 bases from J, the junction kept 7 bases outside the gene matches. This chain's CDR3 is CASRKDRGQAQPQHF. The CDR3, as DNA: TGTGCCAGCAGAAAGGACAGGGGGCAGGCTCAGCCCCAGCATTTT.

V and J are TRBV4-1 and TRBJ1-1, with TRBD1 matching over 8 bases. Germline CDR1 MGHRA, CDR2 YSYEKL. CDR3 length: 18 residues. The ends lost 4 bases at V and 0 bases at J; junction bases unmatched: 13. The CDR3 nucleotides are TGCGCCAGCAGCCCACAACTCCGACAGGGGACGGTGAACACTGAAGCTTTCTTT. Its translation: CASSPQLRQGTVNTEAFF.

CDR3 sequence (DNA): TGCGCCAGCAGCTTGGAAGCCAGGGGGCCCACTGAAGCTTTCTTT. Protein: CASSLEARGPTEAFF. The chain employs TRBV5-1 and TRBJ1-1; the match to TRBD1 covers 8 bases. Germline-derived CDR1 and CDR2 are SGHRS and YFSETQ. Germline trimming cut 0 bases from V and 4 bases from J; bases unmatched to any gene: 5. This CDR3 is built from 15 residues.